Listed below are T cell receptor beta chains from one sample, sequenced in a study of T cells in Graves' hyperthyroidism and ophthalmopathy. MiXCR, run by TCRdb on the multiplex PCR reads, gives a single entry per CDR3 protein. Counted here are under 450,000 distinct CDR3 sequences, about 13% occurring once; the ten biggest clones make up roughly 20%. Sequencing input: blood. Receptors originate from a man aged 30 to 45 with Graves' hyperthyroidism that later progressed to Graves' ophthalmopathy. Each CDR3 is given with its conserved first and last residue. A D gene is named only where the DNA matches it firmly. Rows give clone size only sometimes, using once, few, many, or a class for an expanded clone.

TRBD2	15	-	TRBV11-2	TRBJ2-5	CASSPEAGGPKTQYF	TGTGCCAGCAGCCCCGAAGCGGGGGGGCCAAAGACCCAGTACTTC
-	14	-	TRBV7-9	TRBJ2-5	CASSSGAPQETQYF	TGTGCCAGCAGCTCCGGGGCCCCCCAGGAGACCCAGTACTTC
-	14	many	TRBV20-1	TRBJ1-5	CSVPGLVGPQPQHF	TGCAGTGTCCCTGGTCTTGTGGGTCCCCAGCCCCAGCATTTT
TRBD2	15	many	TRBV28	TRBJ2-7	CASSTSSGGPYEQYF	TGTGCCAGCAGTACCTCTAGCGGGGGTCCCTACGAGCAGTACTTC
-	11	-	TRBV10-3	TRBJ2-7	CAISAVYEQYF	TGTGCCATCAGTGCTGTTTACGAGCAGTACTTC
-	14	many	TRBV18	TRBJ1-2	CASSRYEENYGYTF	TGTGCCAGCTCACGGTACGAGGAAAACTATGGCTACACCTTC
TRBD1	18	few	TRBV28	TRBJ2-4	CASSLGPDRAFGKNIQYF	TGTGCCAGCAGTTTGGGGCCGGACAGGGCCTTTGGCAAAAACATTCAGTACTTC
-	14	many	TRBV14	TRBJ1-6	CASSQGTVVSPLHF	TGTGCCAGCAGCCAAGGGACAGTCGTTTCACCCCTCCACTTT
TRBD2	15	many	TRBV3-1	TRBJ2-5	CASSQGSGGAETQYF	TGTGCCAGCAGCCAAGGCAGCGGGGGGGCGGAGACCCAGTACTTC
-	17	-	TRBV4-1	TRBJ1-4	CASSQEDRTVIAEKLFF	TGCGCCAGCAGCCAAGAGGATCGGACAGTCATCGCTGAAAAACTGTTTTTT
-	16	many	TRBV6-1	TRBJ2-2	CASSFLGAGDAGELFF	TGTGCCAGCTCCTTCCTTGGGGCAGGGGACGCCGGGGAGCTGTTTTTT
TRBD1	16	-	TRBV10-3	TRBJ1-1	CAIRNQQGGENTEAFF	TGTGCCATCAGAAACCAACAGGGGGGGGAGAACACTGAAGCTTTCTTT
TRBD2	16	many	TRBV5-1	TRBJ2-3	CASSLTSGGITDTQYF	TGCGCCAGCAGCTTAACTAGCGGGGGGATCACAGATACGCAGTATTTT
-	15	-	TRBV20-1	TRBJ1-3	CSAREPGASGNTIYF	TGCAGTGCTAGGGAACCAGGAGCTTCAGGAAACACCATATATTTT
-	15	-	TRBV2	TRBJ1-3	CASTSGAASGNTIHF	TGTGCCAGCACGTCAGGGGCAGCCTCTGGAAACACCATACATTTT
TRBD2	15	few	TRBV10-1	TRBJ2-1	CASSEGTSGDNEQFF	TGCGCCAGCAGTGAAGGGACTAGCGGGGACAATGAGCAGTTCTTC
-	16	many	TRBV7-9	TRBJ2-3	CASSLGPSRGTDTQYF	TGTGCCAGCAGCTTAGGCCCTAGCAGGGGCACAGATACGCAGTATTTT
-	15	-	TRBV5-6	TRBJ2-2	CASSLIAQNTGELFF	TGTGCCAGCAGCTTGATCGCGCAGAACACCGGGGAGCTGTTTTTT
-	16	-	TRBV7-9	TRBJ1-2	CASSLVEGEANYVYTF	TGTGCCAGCAGCTTAGTAGAGGGCGAAGCTAACTATGTCTACACCTTC
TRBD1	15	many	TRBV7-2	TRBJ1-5	CASSFFTGGNQPQHF	TGTGCCAGCAGCTTTTTTACAGGGGGGAATCAGCCCCAGCATTTT
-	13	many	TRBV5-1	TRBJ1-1	CASSSDGNTEAFF	TGCGCCAGCAGCTCGGACGGAAACACTGAAGCTTTCTTT
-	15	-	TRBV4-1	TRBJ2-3	CASSQDSRGGDTQYF	TGCGCCAGCAGCCAAGATAGCAGGGGGGGGGATACGCAGTATTTT
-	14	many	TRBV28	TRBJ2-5	CASSTLGGPKTQYF	TGTGCCAGCAGTACCCTGGGGGGGCCTAAGACCCAGTACTTC
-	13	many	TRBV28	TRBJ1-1	CASSLLGDTEAFF	TGTGCCAGCAGTTTATTGGGAGACACTGAAGCTTTCTTT
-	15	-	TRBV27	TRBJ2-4	CASSSVGIAKNIQYF	TGTGCCAGCAGTTCGGTAGGAATAGCCAAAAACATTCAGTACTTC
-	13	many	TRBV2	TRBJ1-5	CASRGLVGQPQHF	TGTGCCAGCAGGGGACTTGTAGGGCAGCCCCAGCATTTT
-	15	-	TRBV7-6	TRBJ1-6	CASSLRRGEGSPLHF	TGTGCCAGCAGCCTCAGGAGGGGAGAGGGTTCACCCCTCCACTTT
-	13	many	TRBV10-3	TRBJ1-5	CAISEIGNQPQHF	TGTGCCATCAGTGAGATAGGGAATCAGCCCCAGCATTTT
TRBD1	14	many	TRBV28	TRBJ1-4	CASSSGQDNEKLFF	TGTGCCAGCAGTTCGGGACAGGATAATGAAAAACTGTTTTTT
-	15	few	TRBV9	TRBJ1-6	CASSVGRVINSPLHF	TGTGCCAGCAGCGTAGGAAGAGTAATCAATTCACCCCTCCACTTT
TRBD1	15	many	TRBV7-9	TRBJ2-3	CASSDIGTAEDTQYF	TGTGCCAGCAGCGATATCGGGACAGCGGAGGATACGCAGTATTTT
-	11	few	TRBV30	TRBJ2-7	CAWSDTARQYF	TGTGCCTGGAGTGATACTGCTCGGCAGTACTTC
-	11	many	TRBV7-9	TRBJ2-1	CASREGFEQFF	TGTGCCAGCAGGGAGGGATTCGAGCAGTTCTTC
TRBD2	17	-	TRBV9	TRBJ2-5	CASSVDPSGGVDETQYF	TGTGCCAGCAGCGTAGATCCTAGCGGGGGGGTCGATGAGACCCAGTACTTC
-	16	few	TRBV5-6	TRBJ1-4	CASSLDGTTTNEKLFF	TGTGCCAGCAGCTTGGACGGGACAACAACTAATGAAAAACTGTTTTTT
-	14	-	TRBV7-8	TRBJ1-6	CASSSNWGYSPLHF	TGTGCCAGCAGCTCGAATTGGGGATATTCACCCCTCCACTTT
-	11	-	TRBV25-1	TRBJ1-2	CASRSLYGYTF	TGTGCCAGCAGATCCCTTTATGGCTACACCTTC
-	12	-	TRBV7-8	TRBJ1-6	CASSPSNSPLHF	TGTGCCAGCAGCCCCAGTAATTCACCCCTCCACTTT
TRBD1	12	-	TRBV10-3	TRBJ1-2	CASGTGVFGYTF	TGTGCCTCCGGGACAGGCGTTTTTGGCTACACCTTC
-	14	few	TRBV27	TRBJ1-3	CASSLSLWGNTIYF	TGTGCCAGCAGTTTATCCTTATGGGGAAACACCATATATTTT
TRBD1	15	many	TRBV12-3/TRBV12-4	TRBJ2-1	CASRGTGSSYNEQFF	TGTGCCAGCAGGGGGACAGGAAGCTCCTACAATGAGCAGTTCTTC
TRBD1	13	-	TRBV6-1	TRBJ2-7	CASRGQFAYEQYF	TGTGCCAGCAGGGGACAGTTCGCCTACGAGCAGTACTTC
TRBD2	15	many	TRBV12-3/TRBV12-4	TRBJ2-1	CASSQLAGGPNEQFF	TGTGCCAGCAGCCAACTAGCGGGGGGGCCCAATGAGCAGTTCTTC
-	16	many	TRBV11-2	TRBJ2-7	CASSLDYRVGSYEQYF	TGTGCCAGCAGCTTAGATTATCGGGTGGGCTCCTACGAGCAGTACTTC
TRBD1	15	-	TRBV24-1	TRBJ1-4	CATSAAEGTGEKLFF	TGTGCCACCAGTGCGGCAGAGGGGACAGGGGAAAAACTGTTTTTT
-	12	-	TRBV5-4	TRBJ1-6	CASSLEFSPLHF	TGTGCCAGCAGCTTGGAGTTTTCACCCCTCCACTTT
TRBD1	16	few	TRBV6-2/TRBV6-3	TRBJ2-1	CASSYFPGQGNNEQFF	TGTGCCAGCAGTTACTTCCCGGGACAGGGAAACAATGAGCAGTTCTTC
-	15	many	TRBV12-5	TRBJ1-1	CASGLNGGADTEAFF	TGTGCTAGTGGTTTGAACGGGGGCGCGGACACTGAAGCTTTCTTT
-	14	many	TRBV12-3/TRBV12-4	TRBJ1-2	CASSFGRGPWGYTF	TGTGCCAGCAGTTTCGGCAGGGGACCCTGGGGCTACACCTTC
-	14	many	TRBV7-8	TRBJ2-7	CASSAMRGRNEQYF	TGTGCCAGCTCAGCTATGAGGGGTAGGAACGAGCAGTACTTC
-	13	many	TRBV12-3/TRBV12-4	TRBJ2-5	CASSLREKETQYF	TGTGCCAGCAGTTTAAGGGAAAAAGAGACCCAGTACTTC
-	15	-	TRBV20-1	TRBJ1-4	CSARPMGELNEKLFF	TGCAGTGCTAGACCCATGGGAGAATTAAATGAAAAACTGTTTTTT
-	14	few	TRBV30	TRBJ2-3	CAWSWRGLKDTQYF	TGTGCCTGGAGCTGGCGGGGGCTTAAAGATACGCAGTATTTT
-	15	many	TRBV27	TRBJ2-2	CASSLSFGAGGELFF	TGTGCCAGCAGTTTGTCCTTCGGGGCGGGCGGGGAGCTGTTTTTT
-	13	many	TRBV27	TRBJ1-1	CASSLFDGTEAFF	TGTGCCAGCAGTTTATTTGATGGTACTGAAGCTTTCTTT
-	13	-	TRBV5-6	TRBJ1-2	CAGSSDNTYGYTF	TGTGCCGGCAGTTCGGACAACACCTATGGCTACACCTTC